Shown below are 18 T cell receptor beta chains from a single sample sequenced in a study of OX40 agonist ivuxolimab in advanced cancers. Profiling relied on immunoSEQ multiplex PCR, and the TCRdb table lists in-frame clones only, not all of them. The data show around 70,000 clones, roughly 85% seen once. The specimen comprised CD4+ or CD8+ T cells sorted from blood, sampled in a trial of the OX40 agonist ivuxolimab. All receptors come from an adult with an advanced solid tumor such as melanoma, head and neck, liver or kidney cancer.

This clone appeared a single time. The V and J genes are TRBV29-1 and TRBJ2-2; 11 nucleotides agree with TRBD1. The CDR3 length is 15 residues. Losses at the gene ends were 6 bases for V and 5 bases for J; bases not matched to a gene: 8. Germline V gene data show CDR1 as SQVTM and CDR2 as ANQGSEA. In DNA, the CDR3 is TGCAGCGTGTTCGGGACAGGGGGAGTAACCGGGGAGCTGTTTTTT. Protein: CSVFGTGGVTGELFF.

The count of this clone is one. This sequence joins TRBV4-2 and TRBJ2-1; 10 nucleotides line up with TRBD2. The CDR3 is 17 amino acids. V lost 0 bases, J lost 4 bases, and 6 bases stayed unmatched. Per germline, CDR1 LGHNA and CDR2 YNFKEQ. CDR3 nucleotide sequence: TGTGCCAGCAGCCAAGACGTAGCGGGAGGTGGTTACAATGAGCAGTTCTTC. This sequence encodes CASSQDVAGGGYNEQFF.

The V gene is TRBV11-2, the J gene TRBJ2-7; 8 bases line up with TRBD1. Germline V gives CDR1 SGHAT, CDR2 FQNNGV. V gave up 2 bases and J gave up 1 base; unmatched junction bases: 4. The CDR3 is made up of 15 amino acids. The CDR3: CASSLRTGSSYEQYF. The CDR3 coding sequence is TGTGCCAGCAGCTTACGGACAGGGAGTTCCTACGAGCAGTACTTC.

The chain combines TRBV7-2 with TRBJ2-1; D remains unclear. Between the trimmed V and J ends, which lost 5 bases and 8 bases, there was a span of 22 bases. The CDR3 runs to 16 residues. From germline, CDR1 is SGHTA and CDR2 FQGNSA. The CDR3 protein is CASSVGPGLGVDEQFF. The CDR3 nucleotides read TGTGCCAGCAGCGTCGGACCGGGTCTGGGTGTCGATGAGCAGTTCTTC.

This chain connects TRBV18 to TRBJ2-1, with D possibly called TRBD1 or TRBD2 (5 bases each). V was cut by 3 bases and J by 8 bases, with 11 bases left in between. The CDR3 sequence is 13 residues long. The germline V gene encodes CDR1 KGHSH and CDR2 LQKENI. The CDR3 sequence is CASSPGTADEQFF. CDR3 coding DNA: TGTGCCAGCTCACCCGGGACCGCTGATGAGCAGTTCTTC. Based on the CDR3 plus reference TRBV18 and TRBJ2-1, the full variable domain is NAGVMQNPRHLVRRRGQEARLRCSPMKGHSHVYWYRQLPEEGLKFMVYLQKENIIDESGMPKERFSAEFPKEGPSILRIQQVVRGDSAAYFCASSPGTADEQFFGPGTRLTVL.

This clone was seen a few times. This rearrangement joins TRBV6-6 to TRBJ1-1, with unresolved D. From germline, CDR1 is MNHNY and CDR2 SVGAGI (reference sequence). This CDR3 is built from 13 residues. Trimming shortened V by 2 bases and J by 6 bases, and 10 bases separated the two germline ends. CDR3 amino acids: CASSYANGPEAFF. As DNA, the CDR3 is TGTGCCAGCAGTTACGCTAACGGGCCTGAAGCTTTCTTT.

This clone has a handful of counts. The V call is TRBV7-2, the J call TRBJ2-1; 7 bases agree with TRBD2. Germline values: CDR1 SGHTA, CDR2 FQGNSA. CDR3 length equals 14 residues. V shed 10 bases and J 9 bases; nucleotides not matched to a gene: 15. In DNA form, the CDR3 reads TGTGCCATCCCACGGCGGGAGTTTTTTCGTGAGCAGTTCTTC. It codes for CAIPRREFFREQFF.

The V call is TRBV5-1, the J call TRBJ2-7; no definite D call. Trimming took off 2 bases at V and 4 bases at J, with 4 bases between the two ends. This CDR3 is 11 amino acids long. The V gene's germline CDR1 is SGHRS and CDR2 YFSETQ. The CDR3 here is CASSLGYEQYF. The CDR3 nucleotides read TGCGCCAGCAGCTTAGGGTACGAGCAGTACTTC.

Relative to its sample, this clone is medium-sized. The rearrangement links TRBV7-8 to TRBJ2-7; D not certain. Germline lookup yields CDR1 SGHVS and CDR2 FQNEAQ. The length of the CDR3 is 13 residues. V gave up 5 bases and J gave up 5 bases, with 13 bases separating them. The CDR3 is CASSRAHGDEQYF. CDR3 sequence (DNA): TGTGCCAGCAGCCGGGCCCACGGCGACGAGCAGTACTTC. The variable domain in full, completed from reference TRBV7-8 and TRBJ2-7, reads GAGVSQSPRYKVAKRGQDVALRCDPISGHVSLFWYQQALGQGPEFLTYFQNEAQLDKSGLPSDRFFAERPEGSVSTLKIQRTQQEDSAVYLCASSRAHGDEQYFGPGTRLTVT.

The table lists this clone with a count of one. The rearrangement joins TRBV2 to TRBJ2-5; no clear D gene. CDR3 length: 14 amino acids. The V end was cut by 5 bases, the J end by 3 bases, with 13 bases between. From germline, CDR1 is SNHLY and CDR2 FYNNEI. CDR3 loop: CASSSMNFKETQYF. The CDR3, as DNA: TGTGCCAGCAGTAGTATGAATTTTAAAGAGACCCAGTACTTC.

This clone was observed a handful of times. The CDR3 loop is CASSGTGGLSDIQYF. As DNA, the CDR3 is TGTGCCAGCAGCGGGACAGGGGGATTATCGGACATTCAGTACTTC. The rearrangement uses TRBV5-6 and TRBJ2-4; 11 bases map to TRBD1. V lost 4 bases to trimming and J lost 8 bases; unmatched junction nucleotides: 8. The CDR3 has 15 residues. Germline V gene lookup returns CDR1 SGHDT and CDR2 YYEEEE.

The CDR3 sequence: CAWSKAYEQYF. CDR3 nucleotides: TGTGCCTGGAGTAAAGCCTACGAGCAGTACTTC. V gene TRBV30 combines with J gene TRBJ2-7; D is unresolved. In germline, CDR1 is GTSNPN, CDR2 SVGIG (reference sequence). Trimming took 2 bases from V and 2 from J, leaving 4 bases between them. This CDR3 is built from 11 residues. The full variable domain, its missing parts supplied by reference TRBV30 and TRBJ2-7, is SQTIHQWPATLVQPVGSPLSLECTVEGTSNPNLYWYRQAAGRGLQLLFYSVGIGQISSEVPQNLSASRPQDRQFILSSKKLLLSDSGFYLCAWSKAYEQYFGPGTRLTVT.

V gene TRBV28 combines with J gene TRBJ1-5, with a possible D match to TRBD1 (5 bases). The V end lost 5 bases, the J end lost 7 bases, and 18 bases lay between the germline ends. The CDR3 spans 15 residues. Germline lookup yields CDR1 MDHEN and CDR2 SYDVKM. The CDR3, as DNA: TGTGCCAGCAGTCCTAGGAGGGGAATCCGACAGCCCCAGCATTTT. Translation: CASSPRRGIRQPQHF.

This clone was detected a few times. V gene TRBV29-1 combines with J gene TRBJ1-1; D uncertain. Germline CDR1 is SQVTM and CDR2 is ANQGSEA. This CDR3 is 14 amino acids long. Trimming stripped 4 bases from V and 0 bases from J, with 12 bases between. For the CDR3, the DNA is TGCAGCGTTGTGCGGATCGACATGAACACTGAAGCTTTCTTT. This codes for CSVVRIDMNTEAFF.

The V gene is TRBV28, the J gene TRBJ1-2; no reliable D call. This CDR3 has 15 amino acids. V was clipped by 7 bases and J by 6 bases, with 21 bases between them. Germline lookup yields CDR1 MDHEN and CDR2 SYDVKM. The CDR3 is CASTLGVFEGDGYTF. DNA of the CDR3: TGTGCCAGCACCCTTGGGGTCTTCGAGGGCGATGGCTACACCTTC.

V gene TRBV10-2 combines with J gene TRBJ1-1, with a weak D call TRBD1 (6 bases). V dropped 6 bases and J dropped 3 bases, with 11 bases sitting between them. Per germline, CDR1 WSHSY and CDR2 SAAADI. This CDR3 contains 13 residues. CDR3 sequence: CASRQQGHTEAFF. The DNA of the CDR3 is TGCGCCAGCAGACAACAGGGCCACACTGAAGCTTTCTTT.

A few counts support this clone. V and J are TRBV28 and TRBJ1-2; 8 bases align to TRBD1. CDR1 is MDHEN and CDR2 is SYDVKM in the germline V gene. V was clipped by 5 bases and J by 12 bases; unmatched bases: 5. The CDR3 runs 11 residues. DNA of the CDR3: TGTGCCAGCAGTATCAGGGACAGGAACACCTTC. Amino acids: CASSIRDRNTF.

The chain recombines TRBV7-2 with TRBJ2-3; possibly TRBD2 for D (5 bases). Germline CDR1 is SGHTA and CDR2 is FQGNSA. The CDR3 totals 15 residues. V lost 1 base and J 6 bases, leaving 14 bases between the germline ends. CDR3 residues: CASSLGLDGVDTQYF. CDR3 in DNA: TGTGCCAGCAGCTTAGGACTCGACGGGGTGGATACGCAGTATTTT.